Below, 6 T cell receptor beta chains from the same sample are listed, as sequenced in a study of T cell responses to AZD1222 COVID-19 vaccine. TCRdb keeps only in-frame clones here, not all; method: immunoSEQ multiplex PCR. This sample has fewer than 250,000 clones; 85% to 95% occur once, and the top ten carry over 1%. The source was peripheral blood, collected on day 0 of AZD1222 vaccination. The receptors were gathered from an adult in good health.

For this clone: Mismatch with germline at one junction end may stem from a read error. The chain recombines TRBV2 with TRBJ1-1; D unclear. The CDR3 runs to 13 residues. Per the germline V gene, CDR1 is SNHLY and CDR2 is FYNNEI. CDR3 protein: CASIENMNTEAFF. The DNA of the CDR3 is TGTGCCAGCATTGAAAACATGAACACTGAAGCTTTCTTT. Full variable domain (outside the CDR3, taken from reference TRBV2 and TRBJ1-1): EPEVTQTPSHQVTQMGQEVILRCVPISNHLYFYWYRQILGQKVEFLVSFYNNEISEKSEIFDDQFSVERPDGSNFTLKIRSTKLEDSAMYFCASIENMNTEAFFGQGTRLTVV.

V and J are TRBV19 and TRBJ1-5; no clear D. CDR1 is LNHDA and CDR2 is SQIVND in the germline V gene (reference sequence). The CDR3 runs 13 residues. V lost 11 bases and J lost 1, with 12 bases in between. Here the CDR3 reads CASSVTSNQPQHF. The CDR3 region has the DNA TGTGCCTCTAGCGTAACGAGCAATCAGCCCCAGCATTTT. Together with reference TRBV19 and TRBJ1-5, the CDR3 gives the full variable domain: DGGITQSPKYLFRKEGQNVTLSCEQNLNHDAMYWYRQDPGQGLRLIYYSQIVNDFQKGDIAEGYSVSREKKESFPLTVTSAQKNPTAFYLCASSVTSNQPQHFGDGTRLSIL.

This chain joins TRBV19 and TRBJ2-6; possible D gene TRBD1, 5 bases. The CDR3 sequence is 15 residues long. With 7 bases removed from V and 4 bases from J, the gap between germline ends came to 14 bases. Per germline, CDR1 LNHDA and CDR2 SQIVND (reference sequence). The CDR3 DNA sequence: TGTGCCAGTATGGACAAATCGGTCGGGGCCAACGTCCTGACTTTC. Amino acid sequence: CASMDKSVGANVLTF. The entire variable domain, with the rest obtained from reference TRBV19 and TRBJ2-6, is as follows: DGGITQSPKYLFRKEGQNVTLSCEQNLNHDAMYWYRQDPGQGLRLIYYSQIVNDFQKGDIAEGYSVSREKKESFPLTVTSAQKNPTAFYLCASMDKSVGANVLTFGAGSRLTVL.

The chain joins TRBV6-2 or TRBV6-3 to TRBJ2-3; D uncertain. Trimming left V 2 bases short and J 5 bases short, with 8 bases between. CDR1 and CDR2 (germline): MNHEY, SVGEGT. This CDR3 has 13 amino acids. CDR3 sequence (DNA): TGTGCCAGCAGTTACCGGTCGGAAGATACGCAGTATTTT. Its protein product is CASSYRSEDTQYF.

V usage is TRBV10-3 and J usage is TRBJ2-3; D could derive from TRBD1 or TRBD2 (5 bases each). Germline values: CDR1 ENHRY, CDR2 SYGVKD. Trimming left V 0 bases short and J 6 bases short, with 10 bases between. The CDR3 length is 14 residues. CDR3 bases: TGTGCCATCAGTGAGTCGGTCGGGACGGATACGCAGTATTTT. Translated, it gives CAISESVGTDTQYF.

The chain combines TRBV5-4 with TRBJ2-2; tentatively, D is TRBD1 (6 bases). The CDR3 loop spans 15 amino acids. CDR1 and CDR2 (germline): SGHNT, YYREEE (reference sequence). V lost 4 bases and J lost 4, with 14 bases in between. In DNA form, the CDR3 reads TGTGCCAGCAGCCGTCAACAGGGCCCCACCGGGGAGCTGTTTTTT. Amino acids: CASSRQQGPTGELFF.